This TCR beta chain was documented in a study of hypomethylating agent response in myelodysplastic syndrome (dated by TCRdb to 2020 to 2023). For context, the study as a whole: Patients were treated with the hypomethylating agents azacitidine (most of the 11) or decitabine (3 of 11). Response was defined as complete response or hematologic improvement, and any patient who met neither criterion was considered a non-responder. Among the myelodysplastic syndrome patients in the cohort, several were male and 2 were female. Four or five patients did not respond, whereas roughly six responded with either complete response or hematologic improvement. Patients had a mean age of approximately 69 +/- 5.7 years, and a diploid cytogenetic profile was the most common. TET2 mutation was identified most frequently, being present in 5 of 11 patients.

In the germline V gene (reference sequence), CDR1 corresponds to MNHNY and CDR2 to SVGAGI. V has 0 bases trimmed and J has 3 bases trimmed; junction bases matching no gene number 5. Spanning cysteine to phenylalanine, the CDR3 consists of 16 amino acids. CDR3 DNA only is kept here, 48 bases in frame from base 1. T-cell subsets were not sorted, so the analysis was performed on bulk bone marrow. Immunosequencing of the TCR beta CDR3 regions was performed on bone marrow from about 10 myelodysplastic syndrome patients before and after hypomethylating agent therapy. To track the repertoire longitudinally, every patient provided one baseline bone marrow along with two to three bone marrows taken at different post-treatment timepoints. Genomic DNA was isolated from whole bone marrow, and DNA quality was assessed with TapeStation, NanoDrop OneC and PicoGreen assays. To prepare the library, the immunoSEQ multiplex PCR assay was applied. Sequencing was run at survey resolution with two replicates of about 200 ng each, for a total of around 400 ng of DNA per sample. Using multiplex PCR primers aimed at V and J genes, the hsTCRB kit picked up rearranged TCRB sequences in genomic DNA. To amplify the CDR3 region, the first PCR ran for around 30 cycles with the QIAGEN Multiplex PCR Kit. Sample barcodes and Illumina adapters were added to each replicate in an approximately 8-cycle second PCR. Pooled libraries were quantified using a QuantStudio 6 and the KAPA library quantification kit. About 14 pM of pooled libraries went onto an Illumina MiSeq for sequencing, using single-end reads of 156 cycles plus an index read of 15 cycles. From the authors' description of their analysis: Of more than 150,000 unique clonotypes, 1.5% to 2% were flagged by VDJdb annotation as previously reported viral-epitope-specific clonotypes. Raw reads were processed into normalized, annotated TCRB repertoires with the immunoSEQ Data Assistant and immunoSEQ Analyzer. Clonotypes were analyzed with the immunarch R package version 0.6.5 and BioAnalyzer. Before richness was estimated, every repertoire was downsampled to the clone count of the smallest repertoire. Fisher's exact tests classified clonotypes as expanded, contracted or novel, with novel meaning zero frequency before treatment. GLIPH2 clustered significantly changed CDR3 beta sequences using simulation_depth=1000 and kmer_min_depth=3, excluding CDR3s shorter than five residues. This is the immuneACCESS table as TCRdb keeps it, with only in-frame sequences that have V and J called. A part of the clones is gone; compared with another copy, unresolved V genes explain less than half, and the rest is unexplained. V and J calls and clone size are those listed in that table; D and trimming were worked out from the DNA. The sample yields about 6,600 clones; roughly 80% were counted once. Roughly 29% of the sample is in the top ten clones.

Results the study describes overall, beyond this receptor: Only around ten patients were analyzed, making the cohort small. After treatment with a hypomethylating agent, no significant changes in richness, rarefaction diversity or clonality were seen, whether all patients were considered together or each response group separately. Novel clonotypes were found to emerge more often in responders, whereas more contracted clonotypes were observed in non-responders after treatment. Whether the shared GLIPH2 clusters possibly recognize novel MDS antigens was not confirmed and still needs to be tested experimentally. Because the healthy control donors and the MDS patients were not matched by age, the comparison between MDS and healthy samples could have been affected.

A note on this clone: This receptor's antigen is unknown. No much larger clone exists at a distance of one base, and base qualities are not known.

The TCR comes from a human donor with myelodysplastic syndrome. Recombination linked TRBV6-6 to TRBJ2-1, with 7 central nucleotides matching TRBD2. The source was bone marrow, collected before or after starting hypomethylating agent treatment for myelodysplastic syndrome (not recorded which). The CDR3 reads CASSYSQLADYNEQFF. The nucleotide sequence reads TGTGCCAGCAGTTACTCGCAGCTAGCGGACTACAATGAGCAGTTCTTC.